Reported below is one T cell receptor (beta chain). Its antigen remains unknown. The CDR3 is made up of 14 amino acids. V was pared by 2 bases and J by 4 bases, with 5 bases of the junction left unmatched. This PCR relied on a set of 60 Vbeta primers and 13 Jbeta primers. Some clones are missing from TCRdb's copy, which holds only in-frame ones; the method was immunoSEQ multiplex PCR. The table shows about 130,000 clones, with approximately 83% occurring only once. The data belong to a study of cytomegalovirus exposure and HLA in healthy donors. General study results and limits: The authors enumerated over 150 TCR beta chains as linked to cytomegalovirus. Differences between HLA loci emerged in a later analysis of TCR association rates, with DRB1 most and HLA-C fewest.

Sequencing was done on a sample of PBMCs. The TCR was taken from a woman in her thirties or forties in good health and CMV-seropositive. V gene TRBV23-1 combines with J gene TRBJ2-7, with 7 bases matching TRBD1. Being an ORF, TRBV23-1 has a function that is uncertain. The DNA for the CDR3 is TGCGCCAGCAGTCAAAGCAGGGGGAAATACGAGCAGTACTTC. Encoded protein: CASSQSRGKYEQYF.